This entry lists 17 T cell receptor beta chains sequenced from one sample in a study of T cell responses to AZD1222 COVID-19 vaccine. Sequencing was performed with immunoSEQ multiplex PCR; in TCRdb, only in-frame clones are kept and a portion is missing. The data show around 120,000 clones, 88% seen once. The starting material was peripheral blood, obtained 28 days after the second AZD1222 dose. The receptors were gathered from an adult who received the AZD1222 COVID-19 vaccine.

This clone was detected only once. The gene calls are TRBV6-6 and TRBJ1-3; TRBD1 matches at 7 bases. Germline-derived CDR1 and CDR2 are MNHNY and SVGAGI (reference sequence). V lost 6 bases, J lost 4 bases, and 6 bases stayed unmatched. This CDR3 is 14 amino acids long. CDR3 sequence reads: CASSSDREGNTIYF. The CDR3 bases are TGTGCCAGCAGCTCCGACAGGGAGGGAAACACCATATATTTT.

The gene calls are TRBV30 and TRBJ1-2, with 7 bases lining up with TRBD1. The V and J ends lost 0 bases and 3 bases, in that order; junction bases with no gene match: 7. This CDR3 has 15 amino acids. The germline CDR1 and CDR2 sequences are GTSNPN and SVGIG (reference sequence). As DNA, the CDR3 is TGTGCCTGGAGTGTATTAGGAACAGGGGACTATGGCTACACCTTC. Protein sequence: CAWSVLGTGDYGYTF.

The rearrangement uses TRBV7-9 and TRBJ2-2; the match to TRBD1 covers 10 bases. Germline values: CDR1 SEHNR, CDR2 FQNEAQ (reference sequence). The V gene end was trimmed by 2 bases and the J gene end by 6 bases; junction bases not matched to a gene: 15. The CDR3 sequence is 19 residues long. CDR3 DNA sequence: TGTGCCAGCAGCTTACCGGGGACAGGGGCAAAAAAATGGGCCGGGGAGCTGTTTTTT. It yields the protein CASSLPGTGAKKWAGELFF.

The rearrangement joins TRBV30 to TRBJ1-4, with TRBD1 as a possible D gene (5 bases). CDR1 and CDR2 (germline): GTSNPN, SVGIG (reference sequence). The CDR3 sequence is 16 residues long. Trimming pared 0 bases from V and 0 bases from J, leaving 11 bases between. The CDR3 region is CAWSVGAQATNEKLFF. CDR3 sequence (DNA): TGTGCCTGGAGTGTAGGGGCTCAGGCAACTAATGAAAAACTGTTTTTT.

The chain joins TRBV28 to TRBJ1-2; D is undetermined. Trimming pared 4 bases from V and 8 bases from J, leaving 11 bases between. Germline V gene sequence: CDR1 MDHEN, CDR2 SYDVKM. CDR3 length: 12 amino acids. The CDR3 DNA sequence: TGTGCCAGCAGTTCCGACGGTGTCGGCTACACCTTC. Encoded protein: CASSSDGVGYTF.

The chain is built from TRBV7-9 and TRBJ2-1, with 9 bases aligning to TRBD1. CDR1 is SEHNR, CDR2 FQNEAQ, per germline (reference sequence). After removal of 0 bases from V and 8 bases from J, the junction contained 17 bases not matched to a gene. This CDR3 has 19 residues. CDR3 region: CASSLAGTGGPVVVHEQFF. The DNA for the CDR3 is TGTGCCAGCAGCTTAGCAGGTACAGGGGGCCCAGTGGTAGTCCATGAGCAGTTCTTC.

This sequence joins TRBV19 and TRBJ1-5; possible D gene TRBD1, 6 bases. The CDR3 spans 15 residues. Germline assignment: CDR1 LNHDA and CDR2 SQIVND (reference sequence). The V and J ends lost 8 bases and 5 bases respectively, with 19 bases between them. The CDR3, as DNA: TGTGCCAGTCGACAATCCAGGGGACGGGATCAGCCCCAGCATTTT. This encodes CASRQSRGRDQPQHF.

This clone was observed a few times. The chain recombines TRBV28 with TRBJ2-7, with D unclear. Germline CDR1 reads MDHEN; CDR2 reads SYDVKM. Trimming took off 4 bases at V and 1 base at J, with 14 bases between the two ends. CDR3 length: 15 amino acids. The CDR3 region is CASSYPDSVSYEQYF. CDR3 DNA sequence: TGTGCCAGCAGTTACCCCGACTCCGTATCCTACGAGCAGTACTTC.

Only one count was recorded for this clone. The rearrangement joins TRBV6-5 to TRBJ1-1; D remains ambiguous. The germline CDR1 and CDR2 sequences are MNHEY and SVGAGI. The CDR3 is made up of 13 amino acids. The ends were cut back, 6 bases at V and 2 bases at J, with 10 bases in the middle. DNA of the CDR3: TGTGCCAGCAGGGCAGCCCATAACACTGAAGCTTTCTTT. This codes for CASRAAHNTEAFF.

The genes are TRBV27 and TRBJ1-6; D uncertain. Germline V gene sequence: CDR1 MNHEY, CDR2 SMNVEV (reference sequence). The V gene lost 6 bases and the J gene lost 13 bases, with 19 bases spanning the gap. There are 14 residues in the CDR3. The CDR3 nucleotides are TGTGCCAGCAGACAACTTACTATCCGGGAGCCCCTCCACTTT. The encoded protein is CASRQLTIREPLHF.

The V gene is TRBV27, the J gene TRBJ2-5; D possibly corresponds to TRBD1 (6 bases). CDR1 is MNHEY, CDR2 SMNVEV, per germline (reference sequence). There are 16 residues in the CDR3. V lost 1 base and J 5 bases, leaving 17 bases between the germline ends. CDR3 residues: CASSLWQGRGRETQYF. The CDR3 coding sequence is TGTGCCAGCAGTTTATGGCAGGGGCGCGGGCGGGAGACCCAGTACTTC.

The chain combines TRBV24-1 with TRBJ2-2, with a possible D match to TRBD2 (5 bases). Trimming cost V 6 bases and J 0 bases, with 10 bases left between them. The CDR3 has 15 amino acids. Per the germline V gene, CDR1 is KGHDR and CDR2 is SFDVKD. The DNA for the CDR3 is TGTGCCACCAGTACCCCCGGGACGAACACCGGGGAGCTGTTTTTT. The encoded protein is CATSTPGTNTGELFF.

The chain couples TRBV5-4 to TRBJ2-7; D may be TRBD1 or TRBD2 (6 bases each). CDR3 length: 13 residues. Per germline, CDR1 SGHNT and CDR2 YYREEE (reference sequence). V dropped 4 bases and J dropped 7 bases, with 15 bases sitting between them. This chain's CDR3 is CASSPRGPGEQYF. For the CDR3, the DNA is TGTGCCAGCAGCCCCCGGGGGCCTGGGGAGCAGTACTTC.

The chain joins TRBV6-5 to TRBJ2-1; no definite D call. Germline V gives CDR1 MNHEY, CDR2 SVGAGI. Trimming took 5 bases from V and 0 from J, leaving 8 bases between them. The CDR3 contains 14 residues. The CDR3 region is CASSRPGSYNEQFF. As DNA, the CDR3 is TGTGCCAGCAGTCGACCTGGCTCCTACAATGAGCAGTTCTTC.

The chain employs TRBV4-3 and TRBJ1-1, with a weak D call TRBD1 (5 bases). This CDR3 has 14 residues. Germline CDR1 is LGHNA and CDR2 is YSLEER. Trimming removed 0 bases at V and 4 bases at J, with 9 bases between. This CDR3 is CASSQDGGPTEAFF. The CDR3 nucleotides read TGCGCCAGCAGCCAAGACGGGGGTCCCACTGAAGCTTTCTTT.

The rearrangement links TRBV25-1 to TRBJ2-3; the match to TRBD2 covers 13 bases. V was clipped by 3 bases and J by 4 bases; unmatched bases: 7. Germline CDR1 MGHDK, CDR2 SYGVNS. CDR3 size: 17 residues. The CDR3 spells CASSESTSGGTSDTQYF. In DNA form, the CDR3 reads TGTGCCAGCAGTGAGTCGACTAGCGGGGGGACCTCAGATACGCAGTATTTT.

The DNA for the CDR3 is TGTGCCAGCAGCTTAGATAGAAATACGCAGTATTTT. Its protein is CASSLDRNTQYF. The chain has TRBV7-3 and TRBJ2-3; D unclear. Germline V gene data show CDR1 as SGHTA and CDR2 as FQGTGA. The CDR3 consists of 12 residues. V was shortened by 2 bases and J by 7 bases, with 7 bases between the two germline ends.